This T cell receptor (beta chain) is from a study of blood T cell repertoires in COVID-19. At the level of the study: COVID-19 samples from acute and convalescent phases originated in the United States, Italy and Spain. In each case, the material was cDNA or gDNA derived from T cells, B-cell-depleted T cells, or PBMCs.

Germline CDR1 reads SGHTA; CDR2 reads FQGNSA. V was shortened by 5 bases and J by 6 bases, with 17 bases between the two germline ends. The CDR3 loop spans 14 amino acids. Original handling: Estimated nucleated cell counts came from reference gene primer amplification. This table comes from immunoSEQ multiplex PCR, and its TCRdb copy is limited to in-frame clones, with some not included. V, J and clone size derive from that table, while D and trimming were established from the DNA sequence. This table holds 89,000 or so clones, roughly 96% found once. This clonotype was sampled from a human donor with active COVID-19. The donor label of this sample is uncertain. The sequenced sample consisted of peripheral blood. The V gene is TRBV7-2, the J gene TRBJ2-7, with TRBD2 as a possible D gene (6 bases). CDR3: CASSRDAGTGEQYF. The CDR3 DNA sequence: TGTGCCAGCAGCCGCGACGCGGGGACGGGCGAGCAGTACTTC.